The clone carrying this T cell receptor (beta chain) was observed at least ten times. Each CDR3 protein is one row after TCRdb ran MiXCR on the 5' RACE reads. The sample contains more than 90,000 distinct CDR3 sequences, roughly 6.8% of which appear only once. This record comes from a study of T cells after yellow fever vaccination. V was cut by 0 bases and J by 5 bases, with 16 bases left in between. Germline V gene data show CDR1 as DFQATT and CDR2 as SNEGSKA (reference sequence). The CDR3 extends over 15 amino acids. Sequencing used CD4+ T cells sorted from PBMCs, obtained about 41 days after the first yellow fever vaccination. The sequence came from a man aged 18 to 29 who received the YFV17D yellow fever vaccine. V gene TRBV20-1 combines with J gene TRBJ2-5; D might be TRBD1 (5 bases). The CDR3 here is CSARDWGRAFETQYF. The DNA for the CDR3 is TGCAGTGCTAGAGATTGGGGCAGGGCGTTTGAGACCCAGTACTTC.